Included here is one T cell receptor beta chain sequence, with context. The CDR3 has 14 amino acids. With 0 bases clipped from V and 11 bases from J, the junction kept 7 bases outside the gene matches. Germline V gene sequence: CDR1 SGHDN, CDR2 FVKESK. This specimen belongs to a study of blood T cell repertoires in COVID-19. Study-wide background: Samples of COVID-19 (acute and convalescent) were obtained from the United States, Italy and Spain. Sources were T cells, B-cell-depleted T cells, or PBMCs; the material itself was cDNA or gDNA.

As handled by the study authors: Reference gene primer amplification gave nucleated cell count estimates. Profiling relied on immunoSEQ multiplex PCR, and the TCRdb table lists in-frame clones only, not all of them. V, J and clone size reflect that table, while D and trimming were determined from the DNA. This table holds just over 75,000 clones, less than 90% found once. This rearrangement joins TRBV14 to TRBJ1-1; TRBD1 aligns across 9 bases. The clonotype comes from a man in his sixties with active or convalescent COVID-19. The sample was peripheral blood. This CDR3 is CASSQDLHGTGAFF. The CDR3 DNA sequence: TGTGCCAGCAGCCAAGATCTTCACGGGACAGGGGCTTTCTTT.